The following is a T cell receptor beta chain sequence with its context. Libraries were prepared by immunoSEQ multiplex PCR; TCRdb keeps only in-frame clonotypes and omits some of them. The sample lists 1.4 million or so clones; approximately 98.5% were seen once. The sample comes from a study of shared clonotypes between healthy human individuals. This TCR was recovered from a man younger than 45 in good health. Sequencing was done on a sample of naive CD4+ T cells sorted from blood. Specified subset: CD45RA+ positively selected.

For the CDR3, the DNA is TGTGCCAGCAGTTTCGCGTGGGGGGAGACCCAGTACTTC. It codes for CASSFAWGETQYF. J is TRBJ2-5 and V is TRBV27, with D perhaps given as TRBD1 or TRBD2 (5 bases each). CDR3 length equals 13 residues. Germline V CDR1 and CDR2: MNHEY, SMNVEV (reference sequence). Between the trimmed V and J ends, which lost 3 bases and 5 bases, there was a span of 10 bases.